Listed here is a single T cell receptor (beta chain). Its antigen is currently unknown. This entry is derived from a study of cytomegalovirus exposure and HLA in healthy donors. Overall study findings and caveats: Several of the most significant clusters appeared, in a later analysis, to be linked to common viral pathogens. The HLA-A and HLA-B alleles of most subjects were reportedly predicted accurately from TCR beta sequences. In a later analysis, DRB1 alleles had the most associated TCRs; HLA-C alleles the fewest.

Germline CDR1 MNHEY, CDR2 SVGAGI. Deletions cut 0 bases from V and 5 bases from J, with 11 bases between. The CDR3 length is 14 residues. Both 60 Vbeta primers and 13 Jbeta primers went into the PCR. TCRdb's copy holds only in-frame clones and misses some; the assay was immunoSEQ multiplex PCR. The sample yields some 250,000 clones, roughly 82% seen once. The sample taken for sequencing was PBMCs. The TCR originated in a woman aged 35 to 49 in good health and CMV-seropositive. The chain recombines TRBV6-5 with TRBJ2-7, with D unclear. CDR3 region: CASSYSGVEDEQYF. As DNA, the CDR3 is TGTGCCAGCAGTTACTCAGGAGTCGAGGACGAGCAGTACTTC.